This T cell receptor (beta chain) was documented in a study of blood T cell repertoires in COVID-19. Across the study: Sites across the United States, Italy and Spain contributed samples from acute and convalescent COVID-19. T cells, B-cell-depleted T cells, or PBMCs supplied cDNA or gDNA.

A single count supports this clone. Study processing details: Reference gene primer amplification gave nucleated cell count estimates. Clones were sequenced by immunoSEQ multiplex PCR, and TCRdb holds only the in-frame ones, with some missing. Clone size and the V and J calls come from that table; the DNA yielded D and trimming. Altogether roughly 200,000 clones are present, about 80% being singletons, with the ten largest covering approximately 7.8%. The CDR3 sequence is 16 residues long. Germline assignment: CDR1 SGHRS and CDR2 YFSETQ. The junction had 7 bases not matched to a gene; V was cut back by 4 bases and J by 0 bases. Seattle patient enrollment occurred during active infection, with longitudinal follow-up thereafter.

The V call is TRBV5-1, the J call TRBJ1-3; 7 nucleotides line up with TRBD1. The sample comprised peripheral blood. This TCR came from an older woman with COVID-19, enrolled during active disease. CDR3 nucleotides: TGCGCCAGCAGCCCGCTGGGACAGAGCTCTGGAAACACCATATATTTT. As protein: CASSPLGQSSGNTIYF.